This record concerns one TCR beta chain sequence. What it binds is not known. Healthy adults negative for HIV, lacking recent acute infections or vaccinations, served as donors. The record originates from a study of shared clonotypes between healthy human individuals. Approximately 32,000 T cell genomes, or around 300 ng DNA, went into unsorted PBMC replicate PCRs. Sequenced by immunoSEQ multiplex PCR; TCRdb stores in-frame clones only, minus some. Counted here are fewer than 600,000 clones, roughly four fifths occurring once; the ten biggest clones make up around 11%. The germline CDR1 and CDR2 sequences are MNHEY and SVGAGI. V shed 6 bases, J shed 5 bases, and the junction held 12 bases outside the gene matches. This CDR3 is 15 amino acids long. Overall study findings and caveats: The sampled material consisted only of blood, and tissue repertoires are likely to differ.

The clonotype was recovered from a woman aged 40 to 49 in good health. Some clones in this sample may be carry-over from other donors' samples. The chain combines TRBV6-5 with TRBJ2-7, with 8 positions matching TRBD2. What was sequenced was PBMCs. CDR3 nucleotides: TGTGCCAGCAGGCTATCCTTAGCGGGGAGCCACGAGCAGTACTTC. Translation: CASRLSLAGSHEQYF.